This entry features one T cell receptor beta chain sequence. This CDR3 comprises 20 residues. V was clipped by 3 bases and J by 6 bases, with 33 bases between them. CDR1 and CDR2 (germline): LNHDA, SQIVND (reference sequence). This sample is part of a study of shared clonotypes between healthy human individuals. Each cell subset's genomic DNA was divided evenly among several immunoSEQ plates. Only in-frame clones appear in the TCRdb table, and some are missing; sequencing was by immunoSEQ multiplex PCR. The sample lists some 2.1 million clones; 93% were seen once. Naive-designated CD8 cells lacked CD45RO, were positively enriched for CCR7, and omitted terminally differentiated effector memory CD45RA+ cells.

The chain uses TRBV19 and TRBJ2-7; tentative D call: TRBD1 (6 bases). Sequencing input: naive CD8+ T cells from PBMCs. This receptor was identified in a man aged 18 to 30 in good health. Some clones in this sample may be carry-over from other donors' samples. The CDR3 region is CASSIHPTHLGQAKDGEQYF. For the CDR3, the DNA is TGTGCCAGTAGTATTCACCCCACGCACCTGGGACAAGCGAAGGATGGCGAGCAGTACTTC.